The 23 T cell receptor beta chains in this list originate from one sample, sequenced in a study of radiation and T cells in renal cell carcinoma. Generated by immunoSEQ multiplex PCR, the TCRdb table keeps only in-frame clones and is missing some. The data hold 150,000 or so clones, with roughly nine tenths observed a single time. Documented time point: baseline pretreatment blood. This sample's treatment: 15 Gy SBRT to primary tumor, nephrectomy 4 weeks later. The specimen comprised blood, sampled from a patient whose treatment included radiotherapy and nephrectomy. The receptors were sampled from a woman aged 65 to 85 with renal cell carcinoma.

The chain joins TRBV5-1 to TRBJ2-3; TRBD2 agrees at 10 bases. Germline V gives CDR1 SGHRS, CDR2 YFSETQ. Trimming at V came to 3 bases and at J to 4 bases, leaving 5 bases not matched to a gene. The CDR3 totals 15 residues. CDR3 sequence reads: CASSSAGGLSDTQYF. CDR3 sequence (DNA): TGCGCCAGCAGCTCAGCGGGGGGGCTGTCAGATACGCAGTATTTT.

The V and J genes are TRBV5-1 and TRBJ2-3; 10 bases align to TRBD1. V shed 0 bases and J 5 bases; nucleotides not matched to a gene: 3. Germline assignment: CDR1 SGHRS and CDR2 YFSETQ. The length of the CDR3 is 15 residues. The CDR3 protein is CASSLGTGGGDTQYF. CDR3 nucleotide sequence: TGCGCCAGCAGCTTGGGGACAGGGGGAGGAGATACGCAGTATTTT.

The V call is TRBV5-4, the J call TRBJ1-4; D gene unclear. V lost 2 bases and J 0 bases, leaving 5 bases between the germline ends. There are 14 residues in the CDR3. Germline CDR1 is SGHNT and CDR2 is YYREEE (reference sequence). Written as DNA, the CDR3 is TGTGCCAGCAGCTTCGAAGCAACTAATGAAAAACTGTTTTTT. Protein sequence: CASSFEATNEKLFF.

This chain uses TRBV7-2 with TRBJ1-5; 9 nucleotides line up with TRBD1. In germline, CDR1 is SGHTA, CDR2 FQGNSA. The CDR3 runs 15 residues. With V trimmed by 5 bases and J by 6 bases, 8 bases remained unmatched. Here the CDR3 reads CASSPRQGVIQPQHF. CDR3 in DNA: TGTGCCAGCAGCCCCCGACAGGGGGTTATTCAGCCCCAGCATTTT. Variable domain in full (rest from reference TRBV7-2 and TRBJ1-5): GAGVSQSPSNKVTEKGKDVELRCDPISGHTALYWYRQSLGQGLEFLIYFQGNSAPDKSGLPSDRFSAERTGGSVSTLTIQRTQQEDSAVYLCASSPRQGVIQPQHFGDGTRLSIL.

This clone turned up a few times. The chain combines TRBV2 with TRBJ1-1; D gene unclear. The V gene lost 4 bases and the J gene lost 8 bases, with 5 bases spanning the gap. CDR3 size: 10 residues. Germline V gives CDR1 SNHLY, CDR2 FYNNEI. CDR3 sequence reads: CASSVREAFF. The CDR3 DNA follows: TGTGCCAGCAGTGTAAGGGAAGCTTTCTTT. Together with reference TRBV2 and TRBJ1-1, the CDR3 gives the full variable domain: EPEVTQTPSHQVTQMGQEVILRCVPISNHLYFYWYRQILGQKVEFLVSFYNNEISEKSEIFDDQFSVERPDGSNFTLKIRSTKLEDSAMYFCASSVREAFFGQGTRLTVV.

The sample holds one count of this clone. The CDR3 DNA follows: TGTGCCAGCAGCGCGGGACTAGCGGGGGCCACCGTCGCGAACACCGGGGAGCTGTTTTTT. Translated, it gives CASSAGLAGATVANTGELFF. The chain carries TRBV9 and TRBJ2-2, with TRBD2 identical over 14 bases. The CDR3 is made up of 20 amino acids. J lost 0 bases, V lost 3 bases, and 10 bases had no gene match. Germline CDR1 is SGDLS and CDR2 is YYNGEE.

This sequence joins TRBV11-2 and TRBJ2-5; D call uncertain. Germline V gene lookup returns CDR1 SGHAT and CDR2 FQNNGV. Trimming stripped 2 bases from V and 2 bases from J, with 6 bases between. This CDR3 comprises 13 residues. The CDR3 DNA is TGTGCCAGCAGCTTAATGGGGCAAGAGACCCAGTACTTC. It is translated as CASSLMGQETQYF.

V and J are TRBV7-2 and TRBJ1-1; 9 nucleotides agree with TRBD1. The CDR3 extends over 13 amino acids. Germline CDR1 reads SGHTA; CDR2 reads FQGNSA. Trimming at V came to 5 bases and at J to 11 bases, leaving 9 bases not matched to a gene. DNA of the CDR3: TGTGCCAGCAGCGTCTTACAGGGGGCGCAGGCTTTCTTT. This sequence encodes CASSVLQGAQAFF.

This chain links TRBV28 with TRBJ2-2; 10 positions agree with TRBD1. The CDR3 covers 15 residues. CDR1 and CDR2 (germline): MDHEN, SYDVKM. V was pared by 5 bases and J by 7 bases, with 7 bases of the junction left unmatched. For the CDR3, the DNA is TGTGCCAGCAGTACGACAGGGGGCAGGAGCGGGGAGCTGTTTTTT. The encoded protein is CASSTTGGRSGELFF. Full variable domain (outside the CDR3, taken from reference TRBV28 and TRBJ2-2): DVKVTQSSRYLVKRTGEKVFLECVQDMDHENMFWYRQDPGLGLRLIYFSYDVKMKEKGDIPEGYSVSREKKERFSLILESASTNQTSMYLCASSTTGGRSGELFFGEGSRLTVL.

The chain joins TRBV7-2 to TRBJ1-5, with 7 bases aligning to TRBD1. Losses at the gene ends were 5 bases for V and 2 bases for J; bases not matched to a gene: 12. Germline V gene lookup returns CDR1 SGHTA and CDR2 FQGNSA. CDR3 size: 17 residues. CDR3 sequence reads: CASSAHPTGTGNQPQHF. The CDR3 DNA is TGTGCCAGCAGCGCGCACCCTACCGGGACAGGCAATCAGCCCCAGCATTTT.

The J gene is TRBJ1-2, the V gene TRBV7-2; unclear D gene. This CDR3 comprises 14 residues. Trimming cost V 0 bases and J 2 bases, with 7 bases left between them. Looked up from germline, CDR1 is SGHTA and CDR2 is FQGNSA. The CDR3 region is CASSLARPNYGYTF. The CDR3 DNA sequence: TGTGCCAGCAGCTTAGCTAGGCCCAACTATGGCTACACCTTC.

This clone was detected a few times. The genes are TRBV29-1 and TRBJ1-1; D possibly corresponds to TRBD1 (5 bases). CDR1 SQVTM and CDR2 ANQGSEA come from the germline V gene. CDR3 length: 13 amino acids. Trimming removed 4 bases from V and 4 bases from J, with 13 bases in between. The chain's CDR3 is CSVGGGGSTEAFF. In DNA form, the CDR3 reads TGCAGCGTTGGAGGCGGGGGGAGCACTGAAGCTTTCTTT.

The genes are TRBV19 and TRBJ1-1; the match to TRBD1 covers 11 bases. Per the germline V gene, CDR1 is LNHDA and CDR2 is SQIVND (reference sequence). This CDR3 is built from 16 residues. V shed 8 bases, J shed 1 base, and the junction held 9 bases outside the gene matches. The CDR3 sequence: CASEDRGRGGNTEAFF. CDR3 in DNA: TGTGCCAGTGAGGACAGGGGGCGCGGGGGGAACACTGAAGCTTTCTTT.

This clone showed up just once. The chain combines TRBV7-3 with TRBJ1-2, with D possibly being TRBD1 (6 bases). The V end was cut by 3 bases, the J end by 5 bases, with 13 bases between. Germline V gene data show CDR1 as SGHTA and CDR2 as FQGTGA. The CDR3 contains 14 residues. The CDR3 nucleotides are TGTGCCAGCAGCTTCGGCCAGGGGATTTATGGCTACACCTTC. Translated, it gives CASSFGQGIYGYTF.

The rearrangement uses TRBV5-6 and TRBJ2-2; D gene ambiguous. This CDR3 spans 14 amino acids. Germline V lookup: CDR1 SGHDT, CDR2 YYEEEE. The V end was cut by 1 base, the J end by 2 bases, with 6 bases between. The CDR3 here is CASSLNPNTGELFF. CDR3 DNA: TGTGCCAGCAGCTTGAATCCCAACACCGGGGAGCTGTTTTTT. The full variable domain, its missing parts supplied by reference TRBV5-6 and TRBJ2-2, is DAGVTQSPTHLIKTRGQQVTLRCSPKSGHDTVSWYQQALGQGPQFIFQYYEEEERQRGNFPDRFSGHQFPNYSSELNVNALLLGDSALYLCASSLNPNTGELFFGEGSRLTVL.

The chain couples TRBV27 to TRBJ2-7; the match to TRBD1 covers 9 bases. The CDR3 extends over 15 amino acids. V shed 4 bases and J 3 bases; nucleotides not matched to a gene: 7. In germline, CDR1 is MNHEY, CDR2 SMNVEV (reference sequence). The CDR3, as DNA: TGTGCCAGCAGTTCCTTAAGGGACAGGGTCTACGAGCAGTACTTC. Translation: CASSSLRDRVYEQYF.

The V gene is TRBV7-2, the J gene TRBJ2-3; unclear D gene. This CDR3 has 15 residues. Germline loops: CDR1 SGHTA, CDR2 FQGNSA. Deletions cut 1 base from V and 0 bases from J, with 8 bases between. CDR3 region: CASSLGLVSTDTQYF. The CDR3 DNA reads as TGTGCCAGCAGCTTAGGGCTAGTGAGCACAGATACGCAGTATTTT. Complete variable domain (other parts from reference TRBV7-2 and TRBJ2-3): GAGVSQSPSNKVTEKGKDVELRCDPISGHTALYWYRQSLGQGLEFLIYFQGNSAPDKSGLPSDRFSAERTGGSVSTLTIQRTQQEDSAVYLCASSLGLVSTDTQYFGPGTRLTVL.

This clone was recorded once. The junction shows a germline mismatch at one end, possibly a read error. This chain joins TRBV9 and TRBJ2-5, with D possibly TRBD2 on 5 matching bases. The germline gives CDR1 SGDLS, CDR2 YYNGEE. This CDR3 contains 13 residues. The CDR3 nucleotides read TGTGCCAGCAGCATGTCTAGCATCGAGACTCAGTACTTC. This translates into CASSMSSIETQYF.

The genes are TRBV5-1 and TRBJ1-6; D not resolved. V lost 0 bases and J lost 5, with 15 bases in between. Germline CDR1 reads SGHRS; CDR2 reads YFSETQ. CDR3 length equals 17 residues. CDR3 region: CASSLGTRSENNSPLHF. In DNA form, the CDR3 reads TGCGCCAGCAGCTTGGGGACGAGATCCGAGAATAATTCACCCCTCCACTTT.

The rearrangement uses TRBV7-2 and TRBJ2-2; 7 positions match TRBD1. The CDR3 loop spans 15 amino acids. V was pared by 4 bases and J by 6 bases, with 8 bases of the junction left unmatched. From germline, CDR1 is SGHTA and CDR2 FQGNSA. CDR3 loop: CASSSTGNHAGELFF. Written as DNA, the CDR3 is TGTGCCAGCAGCTCGACAGGGAATCACGCCGGGGAGCTGTTTTTT.

About this clone: Different DNA sequences within this sample yield the same CDR3. The chain joins TRBV5-1 to TRBJ1-2, with 7 bases fitting TRBD1. The CDR3 extends over 12 amino acids. Germline assignment: CDR1 SGHRS and CDR2 YFSETQ. J gave up 6 bases and V 2 bases, and 1 base lay outside the gene matches. CDR3 protein: CASSLGGDGYTF. The CDR3 bases are TGCGCCAGCAGCTTAGGGGGCGATGGCTACACCTTC.

The V call is TRBV11-3, the J call TRBJ1-2, with D possibly TRBD1 on 6 matching bases. CDR3 size: 17 residues. V was trimmed by 3 bases and J by 8 bases, leaving 25 bases between them. CDR1 is SGHNT, CDR2 YENEEA, per germline. The CDR3 nucleotides read TGTGCCAGCAGCTTGGGAGGAGGGATTAGGGGGAGTTACGGCTACACCTTC. Translation gives CASSLGGGIRGSYGYTF.

V is TRBV7-3 and J is TRBJ2-7, with 12 bases that match TRBD1. The V gene end was trimmed by 2 bases and the J gene end by 4 bases; junction bases not matched to a gene: 3. The CDR3 spans 15 residues. CDR1 is SGHTA, CDR2 FQGTGA, per germline. In nucleotides, the CDR3 is TGTGCCAGCAGCTTATCGGGACAGGGGGCTTACGAGCAGTACTTC. Amino acid sequence: CASSLSGQGAYEQYF. Using reference TRBV7-3 and TRBJ2-7 for the parts outside the CDR3, the full variable domain is GAGVSQTPSNKVTEKGKYVELRCDPISGHTALYWYRQSLGQGPEFLIYFQGTGAADDSGLPNDRFFAVRPEGSVSTLKIQRTERGDSAVYLCASSLSGQGAYEQYFGPGTRLTVT.